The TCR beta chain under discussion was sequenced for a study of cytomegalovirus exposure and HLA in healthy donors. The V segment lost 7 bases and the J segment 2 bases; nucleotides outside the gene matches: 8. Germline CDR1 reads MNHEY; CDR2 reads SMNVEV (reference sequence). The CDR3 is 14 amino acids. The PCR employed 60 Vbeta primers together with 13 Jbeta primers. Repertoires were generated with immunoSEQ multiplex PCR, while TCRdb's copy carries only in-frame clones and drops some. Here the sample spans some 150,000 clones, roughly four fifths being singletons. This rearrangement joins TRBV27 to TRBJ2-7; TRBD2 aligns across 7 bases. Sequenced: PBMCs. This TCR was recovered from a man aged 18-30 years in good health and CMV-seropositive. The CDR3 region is CASTNIRGAYEQYF. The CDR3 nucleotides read TGTGCCAGCACCAATATACGGGGGGCCTACGAGCAGTACTTC.